This T cell receptor beta chain was found in a study of cytomegalovirus exposure and HLA in healthy donors. As regards this clone: Its antigen is as yet unknown.

Regarding the study as a whole: An observed cluster of highly shared sequence variants was recorded as a likely sequencing artifact.

The CDR3 loop spans 17 amino acids. Germline loops: CDR1 MRHNA, CDR2 SNTAGT. The V gene end was trimmed by 1 base and the J gene end by 1 base; junction bases not matched to a gene: 5. The PCR made use of 60 Vbeta and 13 Jbeta primers. Authors' methods: Among the unique TCR beta chains that a later analysis counted, about 85 million in all, about 10 million were shared. TCRdb's copy holds only in-frame clones and misses some; the assay was immunoSEQ multiplex PCR. That table supplies the V and J calls and clone size; D and trimming were determined from the DNA. The data contain 210,000 or so clones, approximately 80% of them singletons.

The chain carries TRBV6-4 and TRBJ2-3; 10 nucleotides align to TRBD1. The sample taken for sequencing was PBMCs. This sequence was found in a girl aged 5-17 years in good health and CMV-seronegative. This chain's CDR3 is CASSDLPGQGRTDTQYF. CDR3 nucleotides: TGTGCCAGCAGTGACTTACCGGGACAGGGGCGCACAGATACGCAGTATTTT.